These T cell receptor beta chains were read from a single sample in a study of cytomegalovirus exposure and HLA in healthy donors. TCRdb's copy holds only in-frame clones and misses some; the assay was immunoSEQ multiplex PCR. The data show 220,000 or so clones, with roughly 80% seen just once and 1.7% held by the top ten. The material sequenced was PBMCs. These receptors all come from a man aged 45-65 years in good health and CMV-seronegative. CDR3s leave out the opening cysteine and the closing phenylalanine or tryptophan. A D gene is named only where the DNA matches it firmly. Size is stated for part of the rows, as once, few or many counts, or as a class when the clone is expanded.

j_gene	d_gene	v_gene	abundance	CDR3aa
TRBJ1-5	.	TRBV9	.	ASSVAGGNQPQH
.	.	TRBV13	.	ASSLSQGPHEQY
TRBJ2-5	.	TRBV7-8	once	ASSSARGQETQY
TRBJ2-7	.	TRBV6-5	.	ASSPDDGGPGEQY
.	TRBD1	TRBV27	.	ASSYRTGGYEQY
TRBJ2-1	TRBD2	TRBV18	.	ASSPSTAGNFRDYYNEQF
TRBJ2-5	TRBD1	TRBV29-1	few	SVDRGSTETQY
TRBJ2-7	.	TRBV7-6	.	ASSLTESTYEQY
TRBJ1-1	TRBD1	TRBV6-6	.	ASSYQQGGTEAF
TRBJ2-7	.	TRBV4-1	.	ASSQDPRAGRLNEQY
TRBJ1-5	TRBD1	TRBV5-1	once	ASSLTGGEFSNQPQH
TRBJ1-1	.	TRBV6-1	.	ASSVRGPMNTEAF
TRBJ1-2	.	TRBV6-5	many	ASSYRDSPNYGYT
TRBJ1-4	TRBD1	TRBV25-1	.	ASSEYTGDSGEKLF
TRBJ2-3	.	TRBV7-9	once	ASSSSGDTQY
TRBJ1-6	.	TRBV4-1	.	ASSRLTETHNSPLH
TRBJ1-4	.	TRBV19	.	ASSLDSRGNEKLF
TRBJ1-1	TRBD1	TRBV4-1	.	ASSQEPGQGDTEAF
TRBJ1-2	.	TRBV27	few	ASRRANPTNYGYT
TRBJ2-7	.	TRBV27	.	ASSLFIRDEQY
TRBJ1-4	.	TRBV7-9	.	ASSFRTDNEKLF
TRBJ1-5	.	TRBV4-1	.	ASSQDSFNQPQH
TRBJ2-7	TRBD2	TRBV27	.	ASSLSRLALSSYEQY
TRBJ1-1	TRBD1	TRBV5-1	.	ASSLGDRGMNTEAF
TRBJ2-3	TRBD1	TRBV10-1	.	ASSGDRSTDTQY
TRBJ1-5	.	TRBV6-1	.	ASSNDRPNQPQH
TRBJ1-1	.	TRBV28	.	ASSLTGLSDTEAF
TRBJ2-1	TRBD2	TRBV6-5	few	ASSREGTLNEQF
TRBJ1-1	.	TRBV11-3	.	ASSFWRNTEAF
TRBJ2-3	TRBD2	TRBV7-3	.	ASSRTSGTGTDTQY
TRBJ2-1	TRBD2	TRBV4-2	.	ASSQGGLAGTNNEQF
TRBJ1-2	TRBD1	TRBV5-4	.	ASARDSLYGYT
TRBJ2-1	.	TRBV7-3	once	ASSLIVGGGHEQF
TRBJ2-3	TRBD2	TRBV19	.	ASNSGKYSTDTQY
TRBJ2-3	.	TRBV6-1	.	ASSIGQFQDTQY
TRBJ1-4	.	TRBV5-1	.	ASSLSRATNEKLF
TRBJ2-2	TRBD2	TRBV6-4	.	ASRVAGGTGELF
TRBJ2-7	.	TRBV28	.	ASSLLDGVEQY
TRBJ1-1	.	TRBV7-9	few	ASSLARGGGTEAF
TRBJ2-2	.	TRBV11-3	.	ASSPGSNLNTGELF
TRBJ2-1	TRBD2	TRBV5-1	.	ASSPQTSGPSYNEQF
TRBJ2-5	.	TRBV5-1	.	ASAIGTKETQY
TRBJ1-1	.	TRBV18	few	ASSPLAGIEAF
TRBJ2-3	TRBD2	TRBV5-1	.	ASMAGAGADTQY
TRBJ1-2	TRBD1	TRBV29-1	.	SVGDRVAGGYT
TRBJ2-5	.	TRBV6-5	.	ASSYYISETQY
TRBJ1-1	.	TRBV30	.	AWGQNTEAF
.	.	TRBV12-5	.	ASARGWSGEQY
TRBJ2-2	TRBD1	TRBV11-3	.	ASSSRQGAAGELF
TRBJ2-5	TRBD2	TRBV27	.	ASSNRTSGDKETQY